The 13 T cell receptor beta chains in this list originate from one sample, sequenced in a study of blood T cell repertoires in COVID-19. Sequenced by immunoSEQ multiplex PCR; TCRdb stores in-frame clones only, minus some. The sample consists of 250,000 to 350,000 clones, more than 80% of them appearing once. Material for sequencing was peripheral blood. All receptors come from a woman in her twenties or thirties with active or convalescent COVID-19.

The gene calls are TRBV24-1 and TRBJ2-1; TRBD1 aligns across 8 bases. Germline V gene lookup returns CDR1 KGHDR and CDR2 SFDVKD. With 5 bases clipped from V and 10 bases from J, the junction kept 15 bases outside the gene matches. The CDR3 is 16 amino acids. Here the CDR3 DNA reads TGTGCCACCAGTGCCCAAGGGCAGGACAGGGCAAGCGAGCAGTTCTTC. Protein: CATSAQGQDRASEQFF.

This clone appeared a few times. DNA for the CDR3: TGTGCCAGCAGCTTAGACACAGGGGGCAATCAGCCCCAGCATTTT. Its protein is CASSLDTGGNQPQHF. The rearrangement uses TRBV7-9 and TRBJ1-5; TRBD1 aligns across 7 bases. Germline V gives CDR1 SEHNR, CDR2 FQNEAQ (reference sequence). Losses at the gene ends were 1 base for V and 2 bases for J; bases not matched to a gene: 2. The CDR3 runs to 15 residues.

To note about this clone: This CDR3 is also generated by other DNA sequences in the sample. The rearrangement uses TRBV5-1 and TRBJ2-7; 8 bases are shared with TRBD1. Trimming at V came to 4 bases and at J to 3 bases, leaving 6 bases not matched to a gene. Germline assignment: CDR1 SGHRS and CDR2 YFSETQ. The CDR3 totals 14 residues. CDR3 region: CASSLGTGGYEQYF. CDR3 coding DNA: TGCGCCAGCAGCCTCGGGACAGGAGGCTACGAGCAGTACTTC.

The rearrangement links TRBV2 to TRBJ2-3; a weak D match, TRBD1 (6 bases). CDR1 and CDR2 from the germline V gene are SNHLY and FYNNEI. V shed 6 bases and J shed 0 bases, with 7 bases lying between them. The CDR3 extends over 13 amino acids. The CDR3 nucleotides are TGTGCCAGCAGGGACAGAAGCACAGATACGCAGTATTTT. Translating gives CASRDRSTDTQYF.

V usage is TRBV5-6 and J usage is TRBJ1-2; 9 bases fit TRBD1. The CDR3 contains 13 residues. V lost 4 bases, J lost 5 bases, and 3 bases stayed unmatched. Per the germline V gene, CDR1 is SGHDT and CDR2 is YYEEEE. The CDR3 region is CASSRDRAYGYTF. CDR3 DNA sequence: TGTGCCAGCAGCCGGGACAGGGCTTATGGCTACACCTTC.

The rearrangement uses TRBV28 and TRBJ2-1; 8 nucleotides match TRBD2. CDR1 is MDHEN and CDR2 is SYDVKM in the germline V gene. The CDR3 runs to 15 residues. The V segment lost 5 bases and the J segment 7 bases; nucleotides outside the gene matches: 10. The CDR3 protein is CASSPRGGARNEQFF. CDR3 DNA sequence: TGTGCCAGCAGTCCACGGGGGGGGGCTAGAAATGAGCAGTTCTTC.

The chain is built from TRBV6-5 and TRBJ1-2; TRBD1 agrees at 7 bases. CDR3 length: 14 residues. CDR1 is MNHEY, CDR2 SVGAGI, per germline. V shed 6 bases and J 0 bases; nucleotides not matched to a gene: 4. CDR3 nucleotides: TGTGCCAGCAGCCGGGACAGCACTAACTATGGCTACACCTTC. Translation: CASSRDSTNYGYTF.

The CDR3 loop is CASSQVSLAGGTTGELFF. The CDR3 nucleotides are TGTGCCAGCAGCCAAGTATCCCTAGCGGGGGGTACCACCGGGGAGCTGTTTTTT. The gene calls are TRBV4-2 and TRBJ2-2; 11 nucleotides align to TRBD2. CDR1 LGHNA and CDR2 YNFKEQ come from the germline V gene. Trimming at V came to 1 base and at J to 4 bases, leaving 8 bases not matched to a gene. The CDR3 has 18 residues.

V is TRBV6-5 and J is TRBJ2-1; D ambiguous. Germline CDR1 is MNHEY and CDR2 is SVGAGI. V lost 6 bases and J lost 2, with 14 bases in between. This CDR3 has 15 residues. The CDR3 coding sequence is TGTGCCAGCAGGGTTAGCCCTTCCCCCTACAATGAGCAGTTCTTC. This gives the protein CASRVSPSPYNEQFF.

This rearrangement joins TRBV7-9 to TRBJ1-2, with no clear D. The CDR3 consists of 12 residues. Trimming left V 9 bases short and J 6 bases short, with 14 bases between. Germline assignment: CDR1 SEHNR and CDR2 FQNEAQ (reference sequence). The CDR3 is CASGGGTDGYTF. CDR3 DNA sequence: TGTGCCAGTGGAGGAGGCACGGATGGCTACACCTTC.

The genes are TRBV24-1 and TRBJ1-2, with no clear D. The CDR3 covers 14 residues. V shed 6 bases and J shed 5 bases, with 15 bases lying between them. CDR1 KGHDR and CDR2 SFDVKD come from the germline V gene. The CDR3 bases are TGTGCCACCAGTACGGCGGACTTAGCTTATGGCTACACCTTC. Its translation: CATSTADLAYGYTF.

The CDR3 reads CASSLGTDTGSYNEQFF. In nucleotides, the CDR3 is TGTGCCAGCAGCTTGGGGACAGACACGGGCTCCTACAATGAGCAGTTCTTC. This chain connects TRBV5-6 to TRBJ2-1; D may be TRBD1 (6 bases). The V end was cut by 0 bases, the J end by 0 bases, with 13 bases between. Germline CDR1 and CDR2: SGHDT and YYEEEE. This CDR3 has 17 amino acids.

The V and J genes are TRBV2 and TRBJ1-5; D unresolved. Germline assignment: CDR1 SNHLY and CDR2 FYNNEI. V was clipped by 6 bases and J by 6 bases, with 12 bases between them. This CDR3 is 13 amino acids long. CDR3 region: CASSGNWGQPQHF. The CDR3 DNA follows: TGTGCCAGCAGCGGGAATTGGGGTCAGCCCCAGCATTTT.